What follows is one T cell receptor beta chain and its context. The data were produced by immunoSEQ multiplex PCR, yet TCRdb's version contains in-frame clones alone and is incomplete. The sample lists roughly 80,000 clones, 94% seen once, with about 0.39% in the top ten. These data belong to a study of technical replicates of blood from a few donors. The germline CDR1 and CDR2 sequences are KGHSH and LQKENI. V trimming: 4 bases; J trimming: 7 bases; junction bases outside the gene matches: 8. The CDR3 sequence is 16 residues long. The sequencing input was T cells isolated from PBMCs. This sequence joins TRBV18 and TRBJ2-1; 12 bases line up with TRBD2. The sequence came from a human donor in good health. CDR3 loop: CASSLSTGTSGNEQFF. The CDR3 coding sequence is TGTGCCAGCTCACTTTCCACCGGGACTAGCGGGAATGAGCAGTTCTTC.